These T cell receptor beta chains were read from a single sample in a study of CXCR3-negative and CXCR3-positive naive CD8 T cells. Each CDR3 protein gets one entry in TCRdb, which reprocessed the 5' RACE reads and gives no DNA. This sample's table has roughly 110,000 distinct CDR3 sequences. The sequencing sample was made of naive CXCR3+ CD8+ T cells from blood. The receptors derive from a human donor in good health. Some clones in this sample may be carry-over from other donors' samples. Each CDR3 is given with its conserved first and last residue.

j_call,v_call,cdr3_length,cdr3_aa
TRBJ2-7,TRBV4-2,17,CASSQEWGVRGPYEQYF
TRBJ2-1,TRBV6-2/TRBV6-3,15,CASFRQGSSYNEQFF
TRBJ2-3,TRBV7-8,16,CASSLYSGVGTDTQYF
TRBJ1-5,TRBV28,15,CASSLILAGNQPQHF
TRBJ2-2,TRBV18,15,CASSPQPMNTGELFF
TRBJ1-1,TRBV4-1,16,CASSQGSGVMNTEAFF
TRBJ2-2,TRBV20-1,13,CSARKVDTGELFF
TRBJ2-7,TRBV2,16,CASSAVEISVSYEQYF
TRBJ1-5,TRBV15,15,CATSPGDQGNQPQHF
TRBJ2-1,TRBV29-1,16,CSVEGPGMTDYNEQFF
TRBJ2-1,TRBV6-2/TRBV6-3,15,CASSYLAGVVNEQFF
TRBJ1-5,TRBV20-1,13,CSADGGDGQPQHF
TRBJ1-1,TRBV29-1,13,CSVGAGGKTAAFF
TRBJ2-3,TRBV6-5,16,CASSYSDTGDTDTQYF
TRBJ1-1,TRBV6-5,14,CASSYSGGDTEAFF
TRBJ2-1,TRBV19,16,CASSIDSGVNYNEQFF
TRBJ2-7,TRBV11-3,15,CASSFGRPSSYEQYF
TRBJ1-5,TRBV27,14,CASSLGTGNQPQHF
TRBJ2-7,TRBV29-1,11,CSAGTGYEQYF
TRBJ2-2,TRBV29-1,13,CSVVEGAAGELFF
TRBJ2-7,TRBV2,12,CAGLRAPYEQYF
TRBJ2-7,TRBV12-3/TRBV12-4,14,CASSLTLASDEQYF
TRBJ2-7,TRBV29-1,12,CSVEGGSYEQCF
TRBJ2-1,TRBV7-9,14,CASSLGAGDNEQFF
TRBJ2-4,TRBV7-9,16,CASSLGPGLAKNIQYF
TRBJ2-7,TRBV19,14,CATKPGASSYEQYF
TRBJ2-1,TRBV12-3/TRBV12-4,16,CASGGGGREDYNEQFF
TRBJ2-3,TRBV28,15,CASSPGTGRSDTQYF
TRBJ1-2,TRBV15,15,CATSSFRQDMGGYTF